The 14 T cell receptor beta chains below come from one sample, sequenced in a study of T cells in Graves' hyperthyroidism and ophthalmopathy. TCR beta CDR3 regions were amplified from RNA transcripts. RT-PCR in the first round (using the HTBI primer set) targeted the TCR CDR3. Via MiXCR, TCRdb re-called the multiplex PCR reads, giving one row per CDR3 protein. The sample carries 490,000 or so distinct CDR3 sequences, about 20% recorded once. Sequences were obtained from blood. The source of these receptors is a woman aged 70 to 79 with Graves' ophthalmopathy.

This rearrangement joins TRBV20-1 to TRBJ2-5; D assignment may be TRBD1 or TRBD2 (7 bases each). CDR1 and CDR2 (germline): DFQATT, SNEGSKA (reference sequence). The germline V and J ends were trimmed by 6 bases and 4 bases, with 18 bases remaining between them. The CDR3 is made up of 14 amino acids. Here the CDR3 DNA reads TGCAGTGCCCTAGGGGGGGACAGTTTAGAGACCCAGTACTTC. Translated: CSALGGDSLETQYF.

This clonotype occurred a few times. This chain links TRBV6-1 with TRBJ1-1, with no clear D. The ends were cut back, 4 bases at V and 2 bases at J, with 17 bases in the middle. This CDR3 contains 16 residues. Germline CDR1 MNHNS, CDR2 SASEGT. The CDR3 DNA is TGTGCCAGCAGTGTTCCTGTTGGGCTTGGAAACACTGAAGCTTTCTTT. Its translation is CASSVPVGLGNTEAFF.

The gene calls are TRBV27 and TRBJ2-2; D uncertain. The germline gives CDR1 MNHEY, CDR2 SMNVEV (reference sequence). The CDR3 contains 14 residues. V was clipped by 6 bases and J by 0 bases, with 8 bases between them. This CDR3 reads CASSPSANTGELFF. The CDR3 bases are TGTGCCAGCAGCCCCAGCGCGAACACCGGGGAGCTGTTTTTT.

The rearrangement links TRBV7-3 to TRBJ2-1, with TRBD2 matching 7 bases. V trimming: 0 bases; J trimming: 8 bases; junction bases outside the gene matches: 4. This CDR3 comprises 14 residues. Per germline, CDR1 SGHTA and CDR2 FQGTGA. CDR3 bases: TGTGCCAGCAGCTTAACGGGACTATTAGATGAGCAGTTCTTC. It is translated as CASSLTGLLDEQFF.

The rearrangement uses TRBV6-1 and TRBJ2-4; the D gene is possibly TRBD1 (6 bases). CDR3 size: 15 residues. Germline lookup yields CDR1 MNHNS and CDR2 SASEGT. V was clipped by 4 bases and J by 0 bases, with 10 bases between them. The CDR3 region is CASSAGALAKNIQYF. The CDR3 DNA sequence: TGTGCCAGCAGTGCAGGGGCACTAGCCAAAAACATTCAGTACTTC.

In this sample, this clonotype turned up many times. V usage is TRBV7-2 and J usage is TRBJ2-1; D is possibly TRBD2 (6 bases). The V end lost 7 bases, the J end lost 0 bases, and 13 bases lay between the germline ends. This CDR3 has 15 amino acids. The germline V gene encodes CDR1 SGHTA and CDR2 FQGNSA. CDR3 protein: CASTRDSFSYNEQFF. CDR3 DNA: TGTGCCAGCACCCGGGACTCTTTCTCCTACAATGAGCAGTTCTTC.

The DNA for the CDR3 is TGTGCCAGCTCACCACCGCAATCGGGACTTCGGGAGACCCAGTACTTC. It yields the protein CASSPPQSGLRETQYF. This chain links TRBV18 with TRBJ2-5; tentatively, D is TRBD2 (6 bases). Germline V gene lookup returns CDR1 KGHSH and CDR2 LQKENI. The CDR3 has 16 amino acids. Trimming took off 0 bases at V and 5 bases at J, with 16 bases between the two ends.

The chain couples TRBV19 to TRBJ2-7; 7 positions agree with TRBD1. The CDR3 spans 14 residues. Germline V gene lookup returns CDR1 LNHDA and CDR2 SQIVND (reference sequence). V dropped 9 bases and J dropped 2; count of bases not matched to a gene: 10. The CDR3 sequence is CASRPGTAAYEQYF. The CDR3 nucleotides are TGTGCCAGCAGACCTGGGACAGCAGCCTACGAGCAGTACTTC.

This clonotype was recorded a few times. CDR3 DNA sequence: TGTGCCAGCAGCCTGCAGCGGGGGGGGGCAGATACGCAGTATTTT. Translating it yields CASSLQRGGADTQYF. This sequence joins TRBV11-2 and TRBJ2-3; TRBD2 agrees at 10 bases. The V segment lost 5 bases and the J segment 4 bases; nucleotides outside the gene matches: 6. The CDR3 spans 15 residues. Germline V gives CDR1 SGHAT, CDR2 FQNNGV.

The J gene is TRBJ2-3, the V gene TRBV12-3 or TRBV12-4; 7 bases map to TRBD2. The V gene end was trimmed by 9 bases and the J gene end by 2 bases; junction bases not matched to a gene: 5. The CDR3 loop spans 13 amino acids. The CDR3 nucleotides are TGTGCCAGTAAGAGCGGGACCACAGATACGCAGTATTTT. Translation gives CASKSGTTDTQYF.

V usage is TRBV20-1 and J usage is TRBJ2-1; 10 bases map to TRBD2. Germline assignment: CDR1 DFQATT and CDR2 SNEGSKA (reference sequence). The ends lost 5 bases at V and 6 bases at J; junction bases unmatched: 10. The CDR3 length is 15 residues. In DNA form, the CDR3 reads TGCAGTGCTGTAAGCGGGAGGGCGGGGCCCAATGAGCAGTTCTTC. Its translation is CSAVSGRAGPNEQFF.

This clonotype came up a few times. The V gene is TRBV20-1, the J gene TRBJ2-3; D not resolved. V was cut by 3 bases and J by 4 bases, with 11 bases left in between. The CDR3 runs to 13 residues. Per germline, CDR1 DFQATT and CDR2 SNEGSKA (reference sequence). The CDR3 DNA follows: TGCAGTGCTAGTACGGGTAATTCAGATACGCAGTATTTT. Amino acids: CSASTGNSDTQYF.

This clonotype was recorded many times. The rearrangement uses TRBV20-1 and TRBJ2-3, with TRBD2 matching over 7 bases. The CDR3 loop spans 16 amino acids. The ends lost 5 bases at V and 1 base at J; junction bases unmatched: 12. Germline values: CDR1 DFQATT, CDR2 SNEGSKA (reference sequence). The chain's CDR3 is CSAGRPTSVGTDTQYF. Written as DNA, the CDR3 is TGCAGTGCTGGTCGTCCAACTAGCGTCGGCACAGATACGCAGTATTTT.

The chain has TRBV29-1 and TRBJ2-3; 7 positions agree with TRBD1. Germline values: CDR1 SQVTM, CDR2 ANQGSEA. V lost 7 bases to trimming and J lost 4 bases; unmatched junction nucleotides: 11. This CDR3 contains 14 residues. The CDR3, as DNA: TGCAGCGCAAACACAGGGGTGGAGGCAGATACGCAGTATTTT. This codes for CSANTGVEADTQYF.